These 30 T cell receptor beta chains originate from one sample sequenced in a study of cytomegalovirus exposure and HLA in healthy donors. Primers: 60 Vbeta forward and 13 Jbeta reverse. Assay: immunoSEQ multiplex PCR; the TCRdb copy retains only in-frame clones and omits some. The table records just over 200,000 clones, 55% to 75% of them present only once. The sequenced sample was PBMCs. The origin of the receptors is a man between 40 and 49 years old in good health and CMV-seropositive.

CDR3 DNA: TGTGCCAGCAGCGATCAAGCGGGGGCAAACTACGAGCAGTACTTC. Translated: CASSDQAGANYEQYF. This chain uses TRBV5-6 with TRBJ2-7; TRBD2 matches at 8 bases. The V gene end was trimmed by 4 bases and the J gene end by 3 bases; junction bases not matched to a gene: 9. Germline values: CDR1 SGHDT, CDR2 YYEEEE. The CDR3 sequence is 15 residues long. The full variable domain, its missing parts supplied by reference TRBV5-6 and TRBJ2-7, is DAGVTQSPTHLIKTRGQQVTLRCSPKSGHDTVSWYQQALGQGPQFIFQYYEEEERQRGNFPDRFSGHQFPNYSSELNVNALLLGDSALYLCASSDQAGANYEQYFGPGTRLTVT.

The chain recombines TRBV19 with TRBJ1-6; no firm D call. V lost 5 bases and J 7 bases, leaving 24 bases between the germline ends. The CDR3 totals 18 residues. Germline CDR1 LNHDA, CDR2 SQIVND (reference sequence). CDR3 nucleotide sequence: TGTGCCAGTAGTGTACCCGAGGTTCCCGGAGTCCGCAATTCACCCCTCCACTTT. This encodes CASSVPEVPGVRNSPLHF.

Regarding this clone: At the DNA level, this CDR3 is encoded by other sequences in the same sample as well. The chain employs TRBV2 and TRBJ1-5; D is possibly TRBD1 (6 bases). Deletions cut 3 bases from V and 2 bases from J, with 8 bases between. The CDR3 has 14 amino acids. The germline CDR1 and CDR2 sequences are SNHLY and FYNNEI. CDR3 residues: CASSEGAGNQPQHF. Written as DNA, the CDR3 is TGTGCCAGCAGTGAGGGGGCGGGCAATCAGCCCCAGCATTTT.

The rearrangement links TRBV5-1 to TRBJ2-4; TRBD1 might be the D (8 bases). With 3 bases removed from V and 3 bases from J, the gap between germline ends came to 13 bases. The CDR3 has 15 residues. CDR1 is SGHRS and CDR2 is YFSETQ in the germline V gene. The CDR3 sequence: CASSSTGGDKNIQYF. CDR3 sequence (DNA): TGCGCCAGCAGCTCCACAGGGGGGGACAAAAACATTCAGTACTTC.

The chain uses TRBV4-1 and TRBJ1-6; 8 bases map to TRBD1. The CDR3 consists of 15 residues. Germline values: CDR1 MGHRA, CDR2 YSYEKL. V lost 4 bases to trimming and J lost 7 bases; unmatched junction nucleotides: 6. The CDR3 spells CASSPLTGENSPLHF. CDR3 DNA sequence: TGCGCCAGCAGCCCCTTGACAGGGGAAAATTCACCCCTCCACTTT.

V gene TRBV6-1 combines with J gene TRBJ1-1; TRBD1 agrees at 8 bases. The CDR3 has 14 amino acids. Germline loops: CDR1 MNHNS, CDR2 SASEGT. J was trimmed by 1 base and V by 6 bases; bases with no gene match: 4. The CDR3, as DNA: TGTGCCAGCAGGACGGGACAGGAGAACACTGAAGCTTTCTTT. As protein: CASRTGQENTEAFF.

A note on this clone: Other DNA sequences within the sample encode an identical CDR3. This chain joins TRBV9 and TRBJ2-7, with a possible D match to TRBD1 (5 bases). This CDR3 comprises 14 residues. Germline lookup yields CDR1 SGDLS and CDR2 YYNGEE. V was shortened by 0 bases and J by 2 bases, with 9 bases between the two germline ends. Here the CDR3 DNA reads TGTGCCAGCAGCGTAGCTGGACATCCCTACGAGCAGTACTTC. Protein sequence: CASSVAGHPYEQYF.

In its sample, this clone was seen once. The chain combines TRBV4-1 with TRBJ2-5; 11 bases fit TRBD2. The last part of the DNA fits TRBJ2-7 better; the J call may be wrong. The CDR3 is made up of 15 amino acids. Germline V CDR1 and CDR2: MGHRA, YSYEKL. This CDR3 reads CASSLGLAVAYEQYF. As DNA, the CDR3 is TGCGCCAGCAGCCTGGGACTAGCGGTGGCCTACGAGCAGTACTTC.

The chain couples TRBV5-4 to TRBJ2-3; D uncertain. V shed 3 bases and J shed 0 bases, with 11 bases lying between them. CDR3 length: 15 residues. Germline V gives CDR1 SGHNT, CDR2 YYREEE (reference sequence). In nucleotides, the CDR3 is TGTGCCAGCAGCTACACGTGGGCCAGCACAGATACGCAGTATTTT. Its protein product is CASSYTWASTDTQYF.

The V call is TRBV19, the J call TRBJ2-7, with 9 bases matching TRBD1. V lost 4 bases, J lost 4 bases, and 2 bases stayed unmatched. The CDR3 sequence is 13 residues long. CDR1 and CDR2 from the germline V gene are LNHDA and SQIVND (reference sequence). The CDR3 reads CASSTGQGYEQYF. As DNA, the CDR3 is TGTGCCAGTAGTACGGGACAGGGATACGAGCAGTACTTC.

This sequence joins TRBV7-2 and TRBJ2-2; TRBD2 matches 7 bases. The CDR3 length is 16 residues. V was clipped by 3 bases and J by 2 bases; unmatched bases: 6. Per the germline V gene, CDR1 is SGHTA and CDR2 is FQGNSA. CDR3 nucleotides: TGTGCCAGCAGCTTTCGCGGCGGGGGTAACACCGGGGAGCTGTTTTTT. Protein: CASSFRGGGNTGELFF.

This clone was recorded a few times. This rearrangement joins TRBV11-2 to TRBJ2-1; 7 bases agree with TRBD2. Germline CDR1 reads SGHAT; CDR2 reads FQNNGV. The junction had 7 bases not matched to a gene; V was cut back by 1 base and J by 4 bases. CDR3 length equals 16 residues. Here the CDR3 reads CASSLGPSGGYNEQFF. The CDR3 DNA is TGTGCCAGCAGCTTAGGGCCTAGCGGAGGATACAATGAGCAGTTCTTC.

This clone was recorded once. The chain carries TRBV5-1 and TRBJ1-2, with D unclear. Germline V CDR1 and CDR2: SGHRS, YFSETQ. The CDR3 has 14 amino acids. Trimming removed 0 bases at V and 2 bases at J, with 8 bases between. The CDR3 reads CASSLAGENYGYTF. CDR3 bases: TGCGCCAGCAGCTTGGCCGGGGAGAACTATGGCTACACCTTC. Complete variable domain (other parts from reference TRBV5-1 and TRBJ1-2): KAGVTQTPRYLIKTRGQQVTLSCSPISGHRSVSWYQQTPGQGLQFLFEYFSETQRNKGNFPGRFSGRQFSNSRSEMNVSTLELGDSALYLCASSLAGENYGYTFGSGTRLTVV.

This chain joins TRBV18 and TRBJ1-2, with 8 bases matching TRBD1. The CDR3 totals 15 residues. The germline V gene has CDR1 KGHSH and CDR2 LQKENI. With 3 bases clipped from V and 4 bases from J, the junction kept 7 bases outside the gene matches. The CDR3 nucleotides are TGTGCCAGCTCACCCATGACAGGGGTGGGCTATGGCTACACCTTC. Translation gives CASSPMTGVGYGYTF.

Comments on this clone: The junction does not match germline at one end; this may be a read error. The chain is built from TRBV7-6 and TRBJ1-6; a possible D gene is TRBD1 (6 bases). The germline gives CDR1 SGHVS, CDR2 FNYEAQ. The CDR3 is 17 amino acids. The chain's CDR3 is CASSLEVRDTGNSLLHF. CDR3 nucleotides: TGTGCCAGCAGCTTAGAGGTTAGGGACACCGGTAATTCACTCCTCCACTTT.

The J gene is TRBJ1-4, the V gene TRBV27; D unclear. The germline CDR1 and CDR2 sequences are MNHEY and SMNVEV (reference sequence). The CDR3 has 16 amino acids. Trimming pared 6 bases from V and 0 bases from J, leaving 14 bases between. CDR3 in DNA: TGTGCCAGCAGGACTACCTCCCGGGCAACTAATGAAAAACTGTTTTTT. It translates to CASRTTSRATNEKLFF.

This clone was observed a few times. The chain links TRBV6-4 to TRBJ1-1, with TRBD1 matching over 7 bases. The germline V gene has CDR1 MRHNA and CDR2 SNTAGT. V gave up 0 bases and J gave up 12 bases; unmatched junction bases: 13. The CDR3 totals 15 residues. This CDR3 reads CASSDSATGVGASFF. The CDR3 nucleotides are TGTGCCAGCAGTGACTCCGCTACAGGGGTCGGTGCGTCTTTCTTT.

V and J are TRBV18 and TRBJ1-2; D is unclear. The CDR3 length is 11 residues. V lost 5 bases, J lost 4 bases, and 5 bases lay in between. CDR1 KGHSH and CDR2 LQKENI come from the germline V gene. CDR3 coding DNA: TGTGCCAGCTCAGGGAGCTATGGCTACACCTTC. The encoded protein is CASSGSYGYTF. Together with reference TRBV18 and TRBJ1-2, the CDR3 gives the full variable domain: NAGVMQNPRHLVRRRGQEARLRCSPMKGHSHVYWYRQLPEEGLKFMVYLQKENIIDESGMPKERFSAEFPKEGPSILRIQQVVRGDSAAYFCASSGSYGYTFGSGTRLTVV.

The gene calls are TRBV7-9 and TRBJ2-7; maybe TRBD2 (5 bases). The V end lost 5 bases, the J end lost 5 bases, and 7 bases lay between the germline ends. Germline loops: CDR1 SEHNR, CDR2 FQNEAQ (reference sequence). CDR3 length: 11 residues. For the CDR3, the DNA is TGTGCCAGCAGCCTGGGAGACGAGCAGTACTTC. Amino acid sequence: CASSLGDEQYF.

The chain has TRBV11-2 and TRBJ1-2; TRBD1 aligns across 7 bases. Germline assignment: CDR1 SGHAT and CDR2 FQNNGV. V gave up 5 bases and J gave up 7 bases; unmatched junction bases: 7. The CDR3 consists of 13 residues. CDR3 sequence (DNA): TGTGCCAGCAGCCAAACAGGGGTACGTGGCTACACCTTC. Protein product: CASSQTGVRGYTF.

Regarding this clone: Other DNA variants within this sample encode the same CDR3. V usage is TRBV19 and J usage is TRBJ1-2, with 7 nucleotides matching TRBD1. V was clipped by 3 bases and J by 2 bases; unmatched bases: 3. This CDR3 has 14 amino acids. Germline V lookup: CDR1 LNHDA, CDR2 SQIVND (reference sequence). CDR3 DNA sequence: TGTGCCAGTAGTATGGGACAGATAAACTATGGCTACACCTTC. Translation: CASSMGQINYGYTF.

This clone was counted between two and nine times. This rearrangement joins TRBV7-2 to TRBJ1-5; 8 nucleotides align to TRBD1. This CDR3 contains 14 residues. V shed 5 bases and J 5 bases; nucleotides not matched to a gene: 5. Per the germline V gene, CDR1 is SGHTA and CDR2 is FQGNSA. CDR3 nucleotides: TGTGCCAGCAGCCGGACAGGGCCGGATCAGCCCCAGCATTTT. This encodes CASSRTGPDQPQHF.

The chain has TRBV19 and TRBJ2-7; 8 bases line up with TRBD2. The CDR3 loop spans 12 amino acids. The V segment lost 10 bases and the J segment 4 bases; nucleotides outside the gene matches: 6. Looked up from germline, CDR1 is LNHDA and CDR2 is SQIVND (reference sequence). The chain's CDR3 is CATSASGYEQYF. The CDR3 DNA sequence: TGTGCCACCTCGGCTAGCGGGTACGAGCAGTACTTC.

The V gene is TRBV6-5, the J gene TRBJ2-5, with 12 bases fitting TRBD2. V trimming: 6 bases; J trimming: 10 bases; junction bases outside the gene matches: 9. CDR1 and CDR2 (germline): MNHEY, SVGAGI. The CDR3 runs 14 residues. The CDR3 reads CASSPTSGGTIQYF. Here the CDR3 DNA reads TGTGCCAGCAGCCCAACTAGCGGGGGGACGATCCAGTACTTC.

V usage is TRBV5-1 and J usage is TRBJ2-2, with 9 bases fitting TRBD1. Trimming removed 4 bases from V and 2 bases from J; junction bases left unmatched: 15. The CDR3 is 19 amino acids. Germline CDR1 is SGHRS and CDR2 is YFSETQ. In nucleotides, the CDR3 is TGCGCCAGCAGCCCAGGACAGGGGTCCCCCTCGCATAACACCGGGGAGCTGTTTTTT. It translates to CASSPGQGSPSHNTGELFF. The full variable domain, completed using reference TRBV5-1 and TRBJ2-2, is KAGVTQTPRYLIKTRGQQVTLSCSPISGHRSVSWYQQTPGQGLQFLFEYFSETQRNKGNFPGRFSGRQFSNSRSEMNVSTLELGDSALYLCASSPGQGSPSHNTGELFFGEGSRLTVL.

The chain combines TRBV18 with TRBJ2-1, with a weak D call TRBD2 (6 bases). Germline V gene data show CDR1 as KGHSH and CDR2 as LQKENI. With 3 bases removed from V and 7 bases from J, the gap between germline ends came to 16 bases. This CDR3 has 15 amino acids. The CDR3 reads CASSPKSSGSNEQFF. The CDR3 nucleotides read TGTGCCAGCTCACCTAAAAGTAGCGGTTCGAATGAGCAGTTCTTC.

The chain has TRBV5-5 and TRBJ2-2; D is ambiguous. Germline V CDR1 and CDR2: SGHKS, YYEKEE (reference sequence). The CDR3 totals 14 residues. With 1 base removed from V and 1 base from J, the gap between germline ends came to 5 bases. In DNA, the CDR3 is TGTGCCAGCAGCTTGTTACAGAACACCGGGGAGCTGTTTTTT. Its translation is CASSLLQNTGELFF.

V is TRBV25-1 and J is TRBJ1-5; 7 positions agree with TRBD1. The ends lost 3 bases at V and 10 bases at J; junction bases unmatched: 15. The CDR3 loop spans 16 amino acids. CDR1 and CDR2 from the germline V gene are MGHDK and SYGVNS. The CDR3 sequence is CASSESGTAPERPQHF. The CDR3 bases are TGTGCCAGCAGTGAGAGTGGGACAGCACCCGAGAGACCCCAGCATTTT.

The chain recombines TRBV27 with TRBJ1-1, with 9 bases aligning to TRBD1. From germline, CDR1 is MNHEY and CDR2 SMNVEV (reference sequence). Unmatched junction bases numbered 6, after V lost 6 bases and J lost 10 bases. This CDR3 is built from 12 residues. For the CDR3, the DNA is TGTGCCAGCAGCCCGACAGGGGGGTCAGCTTTCTTT. As protein: CASSPTGGSAFF.

The chain has TRBV5-5 and TRBJ1-1, with D possibly TRBD1 on 5 matching bases. Germline V gene sequence: CDR1 SGHKS, CDR2 YYEKEE (reference sequence). The V gene lost 1 base and the J gene lost 4 bases, with 11 bases spanning the gap. The CDR3 has 14 amino acids. The CDR3 nucleotides are TGTGCCAGCAGCTTGACAGGATGGGCCACTGAAGCTTTCTTT. This gives the protein CASSLTGWATEAFF.